The clone carrying this TCR beta chain was detected only a few times. Antigen specificity is unknown. This record comes from a study of beta chain features in type 1 diabetes. Study-level findings and limits: Possibly, sequencing cDNA over-represented cells that had high TCR expression levels. Across all four CD4+ subsets, people with type 1 diabetes showed modestly shorter TCRB CDR3s. Patients and controls would be equally affected if PCR favored shorter templates.

The isolated RNA, all of it, was reverse transcribed, so expressed TCRB transcripts were what got sequenced. Libraries were prepared by immunoSEQ multiplex PCR; TCRdb keeps only in-frame clonotypes and omits some of them. The sample yields about 230,000 clones, 9.6% seen once. Each population that was sorted was more than 95% pure. The CDR3 is made up of 13 amino acids. CDR1 is GTSNPN and CDR2 is SVGIG in the germline V gene (reference sequence). Trimming at V came to 4 bases and at J to 2 bases, leaving 5 bases not matched to a gene. The chain couples TRBV30 to TRBJ2-7; 7 bases line up with TRBD1. Source material: naive CD4+ T cells from blood. This TCR came from a woman younger than 35 in good health. The CDR3: CAWNRGKTYEQYF. As DNA, the CDR3 is TGTGCCTGGAACAGGGGCAAGACCTACGAGCAGTACTTC. Variable domain in full (rest from reference TRBV30 and TRBJ2-7): SQTIHQWPATLVQPVGSPLSLECTVEGTSNPNLYWYRQAAGRGLQLLFYSVGIGQISSEVPQNLSASRPQDRQFILSSKKLLLSDSGFYLCAWNRGKTYEQYFGPGTRLTVT.